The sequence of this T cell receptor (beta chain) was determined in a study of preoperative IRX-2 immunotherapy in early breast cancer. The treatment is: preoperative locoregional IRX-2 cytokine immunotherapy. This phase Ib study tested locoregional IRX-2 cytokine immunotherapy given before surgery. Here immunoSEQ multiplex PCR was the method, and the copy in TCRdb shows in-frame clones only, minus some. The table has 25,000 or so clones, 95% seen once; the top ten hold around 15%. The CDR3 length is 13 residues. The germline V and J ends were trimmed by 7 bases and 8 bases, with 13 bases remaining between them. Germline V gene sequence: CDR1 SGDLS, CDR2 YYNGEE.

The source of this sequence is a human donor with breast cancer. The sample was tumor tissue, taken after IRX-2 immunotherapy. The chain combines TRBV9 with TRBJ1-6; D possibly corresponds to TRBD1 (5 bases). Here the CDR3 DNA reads TGTGCCAGCGGGCAGGGAATTGATTCACCCCTCCACTTT. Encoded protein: CASGQGIDSPLHF.